The 30 T cell receptor beta chains below come from one sample, sequenced in a study of T cell changes during pregnancy in multiple sclerosis. The method was immunoSEQ multiplex PCR; TCRdb's version includes in-frame clones alone and lacks a portion of them. The table records approximately 51,000 clones, 94% of them present only once. The sample was CD4+ T cells from peripheral blood mononuclear cells, taken in the second trimester of pregnancy. Source of these receptors: a female donor with multiple sclerosis, enrolled in a pregnancy study.

The chain links TRBV21-1 to TRBJ2-1; no DNA check was done on the table's D call, TRBD1. TRBV21-1 is an annotated pseudogene. The CDR3 contains 18 residues. The CDR3, as DNA: TGTGCCAGCAGCAACGGGGACAGGGCTAGGGCCTCCTACAATGAGCAGTTCTTC. Residues: CASSNGDRARASYNEQFF.

This rearrangement joins TRBV10-3 to TRBJ2-7, with a possible D match to TRBD1 (5 bases). CDR1 is ENHRY and CDR2 is SYGVKD in the germline V gene. The CDR3 is made up of 14 amino acids. Trimming took off 6 bases at V and 4 bases at J, with 16 bases between the two ends. The CDR3: CAIRGSGRIYEQYF. As DNA, the CDR3 is TGTGCCATCAGGGGCTCAGGGCGGATTTACGAGCAGTACTTC.

V gene TRBV10-3 combines with J gene TRBJ1-6, with D perhaps TRBD1 (6 bases). The CDR3 length is 13 residues. Germline CDR1 is ENHRY and CDR2 is SYGVKD. With 5 bases removed from V and 7 bases from J, the gap between germline ends came to 9 bases. CDR3 in amino acids: CAISIGQNSPLHF. Written as DNA, the CDR3 is TGTGCCATCAGTATCGGACAGAATTCACCCCTCCACTTT.

The chain recombines TRBV5-5 with TRBJ1-2; tentative D call: TRBD1 (5 bases). Trimming left V 4 bases short and J 7 bases short, with 14 bases between. This CDR3 spans 13 amino acids. Germline CDR1 and CDR2: SGHKS and YYEKEE (reference sequence). Here the CDR3 DNA reads TGTGCCAGCAGCCCTAGCTTGGGGGGTGGCTACACCTTC. It specifies CASSPSLGGGYTF.

The gene calls are TRBV2 and TRBJ2-2, with D perhaps TRBD2 (5 bases). V lost 6 bases, J lost 2 bases, and 13 bases lay in between. Germline CDR1 and CDR2: SNHLY and FYNNEI. The CDR3 contains 15 residues. CDR3 in DNA: TGTGCCAGCAGGCTAGAGGGAGTCAACACCGGGGAGCTGTTTTTT. This sequence encodes CASRLEGVNTGELFF.

This clone was observed a single time. The genes are TRBV18 and TRBJ1-2, with D tentatively TRBD1 (5 bases). CDR1 and CDR2 from the germline V gene are KGHSH and LQKENI. The length of the CDR3 is 14 residues. The V gene lost 3 bases and the J gene lost 0 bases, with 8 bases spanning the gap. The CDR3 sequence is CASSPSTANYGYTF. The CDR3 DNA is TGTGCCAGCTCACCGTCGACAGCTAACTATGGCTACACCTTC.

This rearrangement joins TRBV6-6 to TRBJ2-7, with D unresolved. Per the germline V gene, CDR1 is MNHNY and CDR2 is SVGAGI (reference sequence). Trimming took off 7 bases at V and 1 base at J, with 11 bases between the two ends. This CDR3 comprises 13 residues. The CDR3 reads CASTIQVSYEQYF. CDR3 DNA sequence: TGTGCCAGCACCATCCAGGTTTCCTACGAGCAGTACTTC.

The rearrangement uses TRBV18 and TRBJ1-1; 7 positions match TRBD1. Per the germline V gene, CDR1 is KGHSH and CDR2 is LQKENI. This CDR3 contains 14 residues. Losses at the gene ends were 5 bases for V and 1 base for J; bases not matched to a gene: 4. The CDR3 is CASSSRQGNTEAFF. CDR3 nucleotides: TGTGCCAGCTCATCCCGACAGGGGAACACTGAAGCTTTCTTT.

The chain joins TRBV29-1 to TRBJ1-1; 11 bases fit TRBD1. The V gene's germline CDR1 is SQVTM and CDR2 ANQGSEA. Losses at the gene ends were 5 bases for V and 11 bases for J; bases not matched to a gene: 7. The CDR3 covers 12 residues. CDR3 amino acids: CSVSDRGLWAFF. CDR3 DNA: TGCAGCGTTTCGGACAGGGGGCTTTGGGCTTTCTTT.

The CDR3 sequence is CASSLEVAAYEQYF. The CDR3 DNA reads TGTGCCAGCAGCTTAGAGGTAGCGGCCTACGAGCAGTACTTC. This sequence joins TRBV7-2 and TRBJ2-7, with a possible D match to TRBD2 (6 bases). CDR3 length: 14 amino acids. Trimming pared 1 base from V and 2 bases from J, leaving 9 bases between. Germline V lookup: CDR1 SGHTA, CDR2 FQGNSA.

This rearrangement joins TRBV7-8 to TRBJ2-1, with TRBD2 identical over 13 bases. Germline CDR1 SGHVS, CDR2 FQNEAQ. Trimming removed 0 bases from V and 4 bases from J; junction bases left unmatched: 3. This CDR3 is 17 amino acids long. CDR3 bases: TGTGCCAGCAGCTTAGCCCCGGGACTAGCGGGATACAATGAGCAGTTCTTC. Its translation: CASSLAPGLAGYNEQFF.

The chain recombines TRBV7-2 with TRBJ1-6, with D uncertain. The length of the CDR3 is 15 residues. The V end lost 6 bases, the J end lost 9 bases, and 18 bases lay between the germline ends. The germline V gene has CDR1 SGHTA and CDR2 FQGNSA. CDR3 sequence (DNA): TGTGCCAGCAGGCAAGACCCACTCGGGTTTTCACCCCTCCACTTT. It is translated as CASRQDPLGFSPLHF.

The chain recombines TRBV11-2 with TRBJ2-6; 9 bases match TRBD2. CDR1 is SGHAT, CDR2 FQNNGV, per germline. Germline trimming cut 5 bases from V and 4 bases from J; bases unmatched to any gene: 15. The CDR3 has 19 residues. CDR3 sequence: CASSPVSSGIMGGANVLTF. The CDR3 nucleotides are TGTGCCAGCAGCCCCGTTTCTAGCGGGATTATGGGAGGGGCCAACGTCCTGACTTTC.

The rearrangement links TRBV19 to TRBJ1-5; possibly TRBD1 for D (6 bases). The V and J ends lost 0 bases and 6 bases respectively, with 12 bases between them. The germline V gene encodes CDR1 LNHDA and CDR2 SQIVND (reference sequence). CDR3 length equals 15 residues. CDR3 nucleotides: TGTGCCAGTAGTATAGATCTGGGGGGGGCTCAGCCCCAGCATTTT. It is translated as CASSIDLGGAQPQHF.

This rearrangement joins TRBV6-5 to TRBJ2-7, with 7 positions matching TRBD1. The CDR3 is 13 amino acids. V lost 4 bases to trimming and J lost 3 bases; unmatched junction nucleotides: 3. Germline V gives CDR1 MNHEY, CDR2 SVGAGI. In DNA form, the CDR3 reads TGTGCCAGCAGTTTGGGACAGAACTACGAGCAGTACTTC. This sequence encodes CASSLGQNYEQYF.

The chain is built from TRBV2 and TRBJ1-5; 11 positions agree with TRBD1. Germline-derived CDR1 and CDR2 are SNHLY and FYNNEI. The CDR3 spans 14 residues. V lost 7 bases to trimming and J lost 6 bases; unmatched junction nucleotides: 5. The CDR3 coding sequence is TGTGCCAGCAAATACGGGACAGGGGGTCAGCCCCAGCATTTT. Translated: CASKYGTGGQPQHF.

This chain links TRBV29-1 with TRBJ1-5; TRBD1 matches 9 bases. There are 13 residues in the CDR3. Trimming took 5 bases from V and 4 from J; bases not matched to a gene: 3. Germline V lookup: CDR1 SQVTM, CDR2 ANQGSEA. This CDR3 reads CSVRQGGNQPQHF. The CDR3 nucleotides are TGCAGCGTTCGACAGGGGGGGAATCAGCCCCAGCATTTT.

The J gene is TRBJ2-1, the V gene TRBV9, with D tentatively TRBD2 (5 bases). Trimming removed 3 bases from V and 3 bases from J, with 10 bases in between. The CDR3 spans 14 residues. In germline, CDR1 is SGDLS, CDR2 YYNGEE. Here the CDR3 DNA reads TGTGCCAGCAGCGGGAGGCAGCTCTACAATGAGCAGTTCTTC. This translates into CASSGRQLYNEQFF.

The chain employs TRBV25-1 and TRBJ1-1; 9 bases are shared with TRBD1. The CDR3 sequence is 12 residues long. Germline V CDR1 and CDR2: MGHDK, SYGVNS. V was pared by 5 bases and J by 8 bases, with 3 bases of the junction left unmatched. This CDR3 is CASSNRGQEAFF. The CDR3 region has the DNA TGTGCCAGCAGTAACAGGGGGCAAGAAGCTTTCTTT. Full variable domain (remainder filled in from reference TRBV25-1 and TRBJ1-1): EADIYQTPRYLVIGTGKKITLECSQTMGHDKMYWYQQDPGMELHLIHYSYGVNSTEKGDLSSESTVSRIRTEHFPLTLESARPSHTSQYLCASSNRGQEAFFGQGTRLTVV.

The chain has TRBV29-1 and TRBJ1-2, with D hard to call. The CDR3 has 14 residues. Trimming shortened V by 5 bases and J by 3 bases, and 16 bases separated the two germline ends. Germline values: CDR1 SQVTM, CDR2 ANQGSEA. CDR3 region: CSVRGENRDYGYTF. The CDR3 DNA follows: TGCAGCGTTCGGGGAGAGAATCGGGACTATGGCTACACCTTC.

The chain employs TRBV30 and TRBJ2-5; D is perhaps TRBD2 (6 bases). The length of the CDR3 is 14 residues. Trimming removed 2 bases at V and 4 bases at J, with 14 bases between. The germline gives CDR1 GTSNPN, CDR2 SVGIG (reference sequence). The CDR3 DNA follows: TGTGCCTGGAGTCCCCGCGGGGCGTCAGAGACCCAGTACTTC. This translates into CAWSPRGASETQYF.

J is TRBJ2-4 and V is TRBV19; 8 positions match TRBD2. The CDR3 is 17 residues long. V gave up 3 bases and J gave up 5 bases; unmatched junction bases: 12. The germline CDR1 and CDR2 sequences are LNHDA and SQIVND (reference sequence). For the CDR3, the DNA is TGTGCCAGTAGTATCCCGGGGGGCCTGCGGGAGGAAAACATTCAGTACTTC. This translates into CASSIPGGLREENIQYF.

The V gene is TRBV9, the J gene TRBJ2-2; TRBD2 matches 7 bases. In germline, CDR1 is SGDLS, CDR2 YYNGEE. This CDR3 has 15 amino acids. Trimming removed 0 bases from V and 5 bases from J; junction bases left unmatched: 4. This CDR3 is CASSVGGLQTGELFF. In DNA form, the CDR3 reads TGTGCCAGCAGCGTAGGGGGACTACAGACCGGGGAGCTGTTTTTT.

The chain combines TRBV15 with TRBJ1-3; D might be TRBD1 (6 bases). CDR3 length: 16 amino acids. V lost 3 bases to trimming and J lost 0 bases, with 12 bases between them. Germline loops: CDR1 LNHNV, CDR2 YYDKDF (reference sequence). The CDR3 here is CATSSGTSDSGNTIYF. The CDR3 DNA is TGTGCCACCAGCAGCGGGACATCAGACTCTGGAAACACCATATATTTT.

CDR3 region: CASSEWGTGDEQYF. Here the CDR3 DNA reads TGTGCCAGCAGTGAATGGGGGACAGGGGACGAGCAGTACTTC. V and J are TRBV25-1 and TRBJ2-7; TRBD1 agrees at 10 bases. Germline CDR1 reads MGHDK; CDR2 reads SYGVNS. J gave up 5 bases and V 1 base, and 2 bases lay outside the gene matches. The CDR3 consists of 14 residues.

The chain recombines TRBV30 with TRBJ1-1; D perhaps matches TRBD1 (6 bases). The CDR3 consists of 11 residues. Trimming took off 4 bases at V and 5 bases at J, with 8 bases between the two ends. Germline values: CDR1 GTSNPN, CDR2 SVGIG (reference sequence). The CDR3 DNA follows: TGTGCCTGGAACAGGGTGACTGAAGCTTTCTTT. Protein product: CAWNRVTEAFF.

The chain joins TRBV9 to TRBJ1-3, with a tentative D call TRBD1 (5 bases). With 1 base removed from V and 0 bases from J, the gap between germline ends came to 14 bases. Germline CDR1 reads SGDLS; CDR2 reads YYNGEE. CDR3 length: 17 residues. CDR3 DNA sequence: TGTGCCAGCAGCGTATACGACAGTTCGAGCTCTGGAAACACCATATATTTT. This translates into CASSVYDSSSSGNTIYF. The complete variable domain, with remaining parts taken from reference TRBV9 and TRBJ1-3, reads DSGVTQTPKHLITATGQRVTLRCSPRSGDLSVYWYQQSLDQGLQFLIQYYNGEERAKGNILERFSAQQFPDLHSELNLSSLELGDSALYFCASSVYDSSSSGNTIYFGEGSWLTVV.

This chain uses TRBV4-1 with TRBJ2-3; 9 bases align to TRBD2. This CDR3 has 17 residues. Germline CDR1 reads MGHRA; CDR2 reads YSYEKL. Germline trimming cut 3 bases from V and 0 bases from J; bases unmatched to any gene: 7. The CDR3 DNA sequence: TGCGCCAGCAGCCAGGAACAGACTAGCGGAAGCACAGATACGCAGTATTTT. Its protein product is CASSQEQTSGSTDTQYF.

The chain joins TRBV7-9 to TRBJ1-1; no clear D gene. This CDR3 region has 13 residues. Germline loops: CDR1 SEHNR, CDR2 FQNEAQ (reference sequence). The V gene lost 2 bases and the J gene lost 4 bases, with 8 bases spanning the gap. CDR3 amino acids: CASSLSGSTEAFF. DNA of the CDR3: TGTGCCAGCAGCTTATCGGGGAGCACTGAAGCTTTCTTT.

The chain is built from TRBV28 and TRBJ1-4, with D maybe TRBD1 (6 bases). The CDR3 has 16 amino acids. CDR1 is MDHEN and CDR2 is SYDVKM in the germline V gene. V shed 8 bases and J shed 5 bases, with 21 bases lying between them. The CDR3 DNA reads as TGTGCCAGCGGGCAGCAACAGGGTGCTTCAAATGAAAAACTGTTTTTT. Translating gives CASGQQQGASNEKLFF.